This T cell receptor beta chain came from a study of blood T cell repertoires in COVID-19. Study details: Some COVID-19 samples were acute and others convalescent; all came from the United States, Italy and Spain. T cells, B-cell-depleted T cells, or PBMCs provided the cDNA or gDNA that served as material.

The ends were cut back, 4 bases at V and 3 bases at J, with 12 bases in the middle. Germline V gives CDR1 SGHVS, CDR2 FNYEAQ. CDR3 length equals 14 residues. Authors' data handling: Amplification with reference gene primers provided the estimates of nucleated cell counts. TCRdb's table, derived via immunoSEQ multiplex PCR, lists solely in-frame clones and lacks some. From that table come the V and J calls and clone size; the DNA was used to work out D and trimming. Among about 210,000 clones listed, around 92% were seen once. The sample was peripheral blood. V and J are TRBV7-6 and TRBJ2-5, with D tentatively TRBD2 (6 bases). This receptor was obtained from a man aged 25-45 years with acute or convalescent COVID-19. The CDR3, as DNA: TGTGCCAGCAGCTCCTCGGGACTCAAAGAGACCCAGTACTTC. Translating gives CASSSSGLKETQYF.